Following are 26 T cell receptor beta chains from one sample sequenced in a study of blood T cell repertoires in COVID-19. Method: immunoSEQ multiplex PCR; TCRdb's copy keeps in-frame clones and lacks some. Of 150,000 to 200,000 clones listed, 86% are singletons. Sequencing was done on a sample of peripheral blood. The receptors originated from a man aged 18-30 years with acute or convalescent COVID-19.

This clone was seen once. The chain combines TRBV7-6 with TRBJ2-2; TRBD1 aligns across 10 bases. V was pared by 4 bases and J by 9 bases, with 8 bases of the junction left unmatched. This CDR3 has 15 amino acids. Germline CDR1 is SGHVS and CDR2 is FNYEAQ. The CDR3 DNA is TGTGCCAGCAGCTCCCGGGACAGGGGAGACAGGGAGCTGTTTTTT. This gives the protein CASSSRDRGDRELFF.

This rearrangement joins TRBV27 to TRBJ1-5, with unresolved D. This CDR3 has 17 residues. With 3 bases removed from V and 4 bases from J, the gap between germline ends came to 19 bases. Per germline, CDR1 MNHEY and CDR2 SMNVEV (reference sequence). The CDR3, as DNA: TGTGCCAGCAGTTTCTACCCCATTTTGAGTGTAAATCAGCCCCAGCATTTT. Translating gives CASSFYPILSVNQPQHF.

The chain uses TRBV29-1 and TRBJ1-4; TRBD1 aligns across 10 bases. This CDR3 region has 14 residues. The V gene end was trimmed by 6 bases and the J gene end by 1 base; junction bases not matched to a gene: 2. The germline V gene has CDR1 SQVTM and CDR2 ANQGSEA. The CDR3 loop reads CSVRDRGTNEKLFF. CDR3 bases: TGCAGCGTCCGGGACAGGGGAACTAATGAAAAACTGTTTTTT. Full variable domain (rest looked up from reference TRBV29-1 and TRBJ1-4): SAVISQKPSRDICQRGTSLTIQCQVDSQVTMMFWYRQQPGQSLTLIATANQGSEATYESGFVIDKFPISRPNLTFSTLTVSNMSPEDSSIYLCSVRDRGTNEKLFFGSGTQLSVL.

The V call is TRBV19, the J call TRBJ1-6; D gene unclear. Germline V lookup: CDR1 LNHDA, CDR2 SQIVND (reference sequence). This CDR3 has 13 residues. V was trimmed by 3 bases and J by 10 bases, leaving 10 bases between them. The CDR3 nucleotides read TGTGCCAGTAGTATCTCAACGGGGTCACCCCTCCACTTT. The encoded protein is CASSISTGSPLHF.

The chain is built from TRBV7-9 and TRBJ1-5; 8 bases match TRBD1. Germline CDR1 and CDR2: SEHNR and FQNEAQ (reference sequence). The CDR3 totals 15 residues. Trimming removed 5 bases from V and 3 bases from J; junction bases left unmatched: 6. Written as DNA, the CDR3 is TGTGCCAGCAGCCTGGACAGGGAGGCCAATCAGCCCCAGCATTTT. This translates into CASSLDREANQPQHF.

The chain carries TRBV6-2 or TRBV6-3 and TRBJ2-1; D not certain. The germline V gene has CDR1 MNHEY and CDR2 SVGEGT. The V end lost 0 bases, the J end lost 16 bases, and 19 bases lay between the germline ends. This CDR3 spans 14 amino acids. The CDR3: CASSYSQDLTPEFF. CDR3 DNA sequence: TGTGCCAGCAGTTACTCGCAGGATCTGACCCCGGAATTCTTC.

This clone was detected a few times. This chain connects TRBV27 to TRBJ1-6; D remains unclear. In germline, CDR1 is MNHEY, CDR2 SMNVEV (reference sequence). V lost 5 bases and J lost 6, with 8 bases in between. This CDR3 comprises 13 residues. CDR3 sequence: CASSPTGNSPLHF. The CDR3 coding sequence is TGTGCCAGCAGTCCAACCGGTAATTCACCCCTCCACTTT.

The CDR3 sequence: CSVVFRDKSSGELFF. The DNA of the CDR3 is TGCAGCGTTGTGTTTCGGGACAAGTCGTCCGGGGAGCTGTTTTTT. This chain joins TRBV29-1 and TRBJ2-2, with D possibly being TRBD1 (6 bases). Germline V CDR1 and CDR2: SQVTM, ANQGSEA. The length of the CDR3 is 15 residues. V lost 4 bases, J lost 6 bases, and 18 bases lay in between.

The chain recombines TRBV6-6 with TRBJ2-7, with 7 nucleotides matching TRBD1. The CDR3 runs 15 residues. The V gene's germline CDR1 is MNHNY and CDR2 SVGAGI (reference sequence). The V segment lost 4 bases and the J segment 7 bases; nucleotides outside the gene matches: 13. In DNA form, the CDR3 reads TGTGCCAGCAGTTCCGTAGGGCAGGGGGTTTGGGAGCAGTACGTC. Its protein is CASSSVGQGVWEQYV.

The rearrangement uses TRBV5-6 and TRBJ2-7, with TRBD2 matching 12 bases. CDR3 size: 16 residues. The germline gives CDR1 SGHDT, CDR2 YYEEEE. The trim removed 0 bases at V and 2 bases at J, leaving 3 bases unmatched. CDR3 residues: CASSLELAGGAYEQYF. Written as DNA, the CDR3 is TGTGCCAGCAGCTTGGAACTAGCGGGGGGAGCCTACGAGCAGTACTTC.

The chain is built from TRBV6-5 and TRBJ1-2, with TRBD1 matching 7 bases. V lost 6 bases, J lost 3 bases, and 10 bases stayed unmatched. Looked up from germline, CDR1 is MNHEY and CDR2 is SVGAGI. The CDR3 consists of 15 residues. CDR3 bases: TGTGCCAGCAGACCGGAACAGGGGATCTACTATGGCTACACCTTC. It specifies CASRPEQGIYYGYTF.

The CDR3 is CASSGPGSPTQYF. The CDR3 coding sequence is TGTGCCAGCAGCGGGCCAGGGTCTCCTACGCAGTATTTT. This chain connects TRBV9 to TRBJ2-3; D is perhaps TRBD1 (5 bases). Deletions cut 3 bases from V and 8 bases from J, with 13 bases between. CDR3 length: 13 residues. The germline gives CDR1 SGDLS, CDR2 YYNGEE.

The J gene is TRBJ2-5, the V gene TRBV7-6; tentative D call: TRBD2 (5 bases). V was clipped by 5 bases and J by 5 bases, with 9 bases between them. CDR3 length equals 12 residues. Germline CDR1 reads SGHVS; CDR2 reads FNYEAQ. The CDR3 bases are TGTGCCAGCAGCCCAAGGGAGGAGACCCAGTACTTC. Protein sequence: CASSPREETQYF. The full variable domain, completed using reference TRBV7-6 and TRBJ2-5, is GAGVSQSPRYKVTKRGQDVALRCDPISGHVSLYWYRQALGQGPEFLTYFNYEAQQDKSGLPNDRFSAERPEGSISTLTIQRTEQRDSAMYRCASSPREETQYFGPGTRLLVL.

The CDR3 sequence is CASNPGVGYGYTF. The CDR3 DNA is TGTGCCAGCAACCCAGGGGTGGGCTATGGCTACACCTTC. The chain recombines TRBV9 with TRBJ1-2; the D gene is possibly TRBD1 (6 bases). The V gene's germline CDR1 is SGDLS and CDR2 YYNGEE. Trimming stripped 6 bases from V and 4 bases from J, with 13 bases between. The CDR3 consists of 13 residues.

This rearrangement joins TRBV23-1 to TRBJ1-5, with 7 nucleotides matching TRBD1. TRBV23-1 is an ORF, with its function uncertain. The J segment lost 0 bases and the V segment lost 4 bases, leaving 12 bases of the junction unmatched. The CDR3 contains 18 residues. Written as DNA, the CDR3 is TGCGCCAGCAGTCCGGGGACAGACTGGGGAGATAGCAATCAGCCCCAGCATTTT. Protein product: CASSPGTDWGDSNQPQHF.

This clone has a single count. V is TRBV27 and J is TRBJ2-3; D may be TRBD2 (5 bases). This CDR3 region has 17 residues. Germline V gene sequence: CDR1 MNHEY, CDR2 SMNVEV (reference sequence). V dropped 5 bases and J dropped 2 bases, with 20 bases sitting between them. CDR3 residues: CASSPLISEWDTDTQYF. The CDR3 DNA follows: TGTGCCAGCAGTCCTCTCATTAGCGAGTGGGACACAGATACGCAGTATTTT.

The J gene is TRBJ1-4, the V gene TRBV21-1; the DNA was not compared with TRBD1, the D call given in the table. TRBV21-1 is a listed pseudogene. The CDR3 contains 17 residues. The CDR3 region is CASSKALSGQGNEKLFF. As DNA, the CDR3 is TGTGCCAGCAGCAAAGCGCTTTCAGGACAGGGTAATGAAAAACTGTTTTTT.

The rearrangement uses TRBV5-6 and TRBJ1-2; D possibly corresponds to TRBD1 (6 bases). Germline V CDR1 and CDR2: SGHDT, YYEEEE. Trimming shortened V by 4 bases and J by 6 bases, and 10 bases separated the two germline ends. The CDR3 runs 12 residues. The CDR3 sequence: CASSGNRDGYTF. In nucleotides, the CDR3 is TGTGCCAGCAGCGGGAACAGGGATGGCTACACCTTC.

The chain employs TRBV12-5 and TRBJ1-4; D ambiguous. Germline CDR1 is LGHNT and CDR2 is FRNRAP. Deletions cut 5 bases from V and 4 bases from J, with 14 bases between. The CDR3 loop spans 15 amino acids. Here the CDR3 reads CASGPGGRFNEKLFF. CDR3 DNA sequence: TGTGCTAGTGGTCCTGGAGGACGGTTTAATGAAAAACTGTTTTTT.

The chain couples TRBV19 to TRBJ2-1, with 11 positions matching TRBD1. Unmatched junction bases numbered 8, after V lost 3 bases and J lost 1 base. This CDR3 is 18 amino acids long. Germline CDR1 and CDR2: LNHDA and SQIVND (reference sequence). CDR3 sequence: CASSISGQGASSYNEQFF. The CDR3 bases are TGTGCCAGTAGTATTTCAGGACAGGGGGCTTCTTCCTACAATGAGCAGTTCTTC.

V and J are TRBV12-3 or TRBV12-4 and TRBJ1-1; D perhaps matches TRBD1 (6 bases). The CDR3 extends over 13 amino acids. V was cut by 6 bases and J by 4 bases, with 12 bases left in between. CDR3 in amino acids: CASRYRVSTEAFF. CDR3 coding DNA: TGTGCCAGCAGATACAGGGTTTCCACTGAAGCTTTCTTT.

This chain uses TRBV9 with TRBJ2-1; 7 bases are a match to TRBD2. The CDR3 runs 14 residues. V lost 0 bases to trimming and J lost 9 bases; unmatched junction nucleotides: 6. CDR1 is SGDLS and CDR2 is YYNGEE in the germline V gene. CDR3: CASSVAPGRGEQFF. As DNA, the CDR3 is TGTGCCAGCAGCGTAGCACCAGGGAGGGGTGAGCAGTTCTTC.

The chain combines TRBV4-1 with TRBJ1-5; a weak D match, TRBD1 (5 bases). Germline loops: CDR1 MGHRA, CDR2 YSYEKL. This CDR3 contains 15 residues. V dropped 6 bases and J dropped 0 bases, with 12 bases sitting between them. The DNA of the CDR3 is TGCGCCAGCAGATCGACAGAGTATAGCAATCAGCCCCAGCATTTT. Its translation: CASRSTEYSNQPQHF.

The rearrangement uses TRBV7-6 and TRBJ1-5; D is unclear. Germline values: CDR1 SGHVS, CDR2 FNYEAQ. CDR3 length equals 17 residues. The V gene lost 1 base and the J gene lost 4 bases, with 17 bases spanning the gap. The CDR3 is CASSLEAAGNKNQPQHF. CDR3 DNA sequence: TGTGCCAGCAGCTTAGAGGCCGCGGGGAATAAGAATCAGCCCCAGCATTTT.

The chain carries TRBV10-1 and TRBJ1-1, with TRBD1 matching over 8 bases. Per germline, CDR1 WNHNN and CDR2 SYGVQD (reference sequence). The CDR3 runs 14 residues. Unmatched junction bases numbered 6, after V lost 6 bases and J lost 3 bases. As DNA, the CDR3 is TGCGCCAGCAGGTCGACAGGGGAGGACACTGAAGCTTTCTTT. This sequence encodes CASRSTGEDTEAFF.

This clone showed up just once. J is TRBJ1-6 and V is TRBV7-8, with 8 bases identical to TRBD1. The V gene end was trimmed by 0 bases and the J gene end by 6 bases; junction bases not matched to a gene: 1. The CDR3 length is 15 residues. From germline, CDR1 is SGHVS and CDR2 FQNEAQ. CDR3 region: CASSLADRANSPLHF. CDR3 nucleotides: TGTGCCAGCAGCTTAGCGGACAGGGCTAATTCACCCCTCCACTTT.